Following are 27 T cell receptor beta chains from one sample sequenced in a study of breast tumors, draining lymph nodes, adjacent tissues. Breast cancer patients provided tissue from their axillary draining lymph nodes. TCRdb recomputed calls from the multiplex PCR reads with MiXCR, one row per CDR3 protein. The table has 200,000 or so distinct CDR3 sequences, 31% seen once. Sequencing input: axillary lymph node tissue. Receptors originate from a female donor with breast cancer. Some clones in this sample may be carry-over from other donors' samples.

The chain combines TRBV20-1 with TRBJ1-1, with D possibly being TRBD1 (5 bases). The CDR3 is 13 residues long. V was cut by 1 base and J by 1 base, with 7 bases left in between. The germline CDR1 and CDR2 sequences are DFQATT and SNEGSKA (reference sequence). CDR3 region: CSARGQRNTEAFF. The DNA for the CDR3 is TGCAGTGCTAGAGGACAGCGGAACACTGAAGCTTTCTTT.

This clonotype has only a few counts. This may be a read error: a much more frequent sequence differs by one nucleotide. The CDR3 loop is CASSLASDIRVQEPQYF. The CDR3, as DNA: TGTGCCAGCAGCTTAGCATCTGACATCCGGGTCCAAGAGCCCCAGTACTTC. The rearrangement links TRBV7-2 to TRBJ2-5; D uncertain. This CDR3 comprises 17 residues. Germline V gene sequence: CDR1 SGHTA, CDR2 FQGNSA. Full variable domain (outside the CDR3, taken from reference TRBV7-2 and TRBJ2-5): GAGVSQSPSNKVTEKGKDVELRCDPISGHTALYWYRQSLGQGLEFLIYFQGNSAPDKSGLPSDRFSAERTGGSVSTLTIQRTQQEDSAVYLCASSLASDIRVQEPQYFGPGTRLLVL.

Of note for this clonotype: This may arise from a read error, as a much more abundant clone is one base away. This chain links TRBV6-5 with TRBJ1-4; 11 bases agree with TRBD1. The CDR3 loop spans 15 amino acids. Germline values: CDR1 MNHEY, CDR2 SVGAGI. The CDR3 region is CAGSSGQGARKKLFF. The DNA for the CDR3 is TGTGCCGGCAGTAGCGGACAGGGGGCAAGGAAAAAACTGTTTTTT.

The chain combines TRBV6-5 with TRBJ1-2, with a possible D match to TRBD1 (5 bases). V was trimmed by 5 bases and J by 4 bases, leaving 17 bases between them. Germline V gives CDR1 MNHEY, CDR2 SVGAGI. The CDR3 spans 15 residues. In nucleotides, the CDR3 is TGTGCCAGCAGTCATCGGCGACAGATCCGCTATGGCTACACCTTC. Translated, it gives CASSHRRQIRYGYTF.

This clonotype was counted ten times or more. V gene TRBV20-1 combines with J gene TRBJ2-5, with 8 bases fitting TRBD1. J was trimmed by 5 bases and V by 0 bases; bases with no gene match: 8. CDR3 size: 15 residues. Germline loops: CDR1 DFQATT, CDR2 SNEGSKA (reference sequence). CDR3 residues: CSARDPQGQGETQYF. DNA for the CDR3: TGCAGTGCTAGAGATCCCCAAGGACAGGGCGAGACCCAGTACTTC.

This clonotype came up many times. At one of its ends the junction is not consistent with the germline gene, which may arise from a read error. V and J are TRBV7-7 and TRBJ2-2; TRBD2 agrees at 10 bases. The CDR3 has 17 residues. CDR1 is SSHAT and CDR2 is FNYEAQ in the germline V gene (reference sequence). The CDR3 DNA sequence: TGTGCTAGCAGCTTACACCCGCAGCGGGGGGGCCCCGGGGAGCTGTTTTTT. This sequence encodes CASSLHPQRGGPGELFF. The variable domain in full, completed from reference TRBV7-7 and TRBJ2-2, reads GAGVSQSPRYKVTKRGQDVTLRCDPISSHATLYWYQQALGQGPEFLTYFNYEAQPDKSGLPSDRFSAERPEGSISTLTIQRTEQRDSAMYRCASSLHPQRGGPGELFFGEGSRLTVL.

Comments on this clonotype: Relative to the germline gene, one junction end is altered; a read error may explain this. The V call is TRBV4-2, the J call TRBJ1-4; TRBD1 might be the D (5 bases). The length of the CDR3 is 14 residues. Germline V gives CDR1 LGHNA, CDR2 YNFKEQ. The chain's CDR3 is CAGSRQTTNEKLFF. The CDR3 bases are TGTGCCGGCAGCCGACAGACAACTAATGAAAAACTGTTTTTT.

The table lists this clonotype with many counts. The J gene is TRBJ1-3, the V gene TRBV7-2; D gene ambiguous. Trimming took off 5 bases at V and 1 base at J, with 9 bases between the two ends. The germline CDR1 and CDR2 sequences are SGHTA and FQGNSA. This CDR3 is 14 amino acids long. The CDR3 region is CASSLPASGNTIYF. As DNA, the CDR3 is TGTGCCAGCAGCCTACCGGCGTCTGGAAACACCATATATTTT. The entire variable domain, with the rest obtained from reference TRBV7-2 and TRBJ1-3, is as follows: GAGVSQSPSNKVTEKGKDVELRCDPISGHTALYWYRQSLGQGLEFLIYFQGNSAPDKSGLPSDRFSAERTGGSVSTLTIQRTQQEDSAVYLCASSLPASGNTIYFGEGSWLTVV.

This clonotype was seen many times. The rearrangement uses TRBV28 and TRBJ2-7; 9 bases fit TRBD1. The CDR3 is 14 amino acids. Per germline, CDR1 MDHEN and CDR2 SYDVKM. V shed 5 bases and J 4 bases; nucleotides not matched to a gene: 6. CDR3 sequence (DNA): TGTGCCAGCAGTAACCCGGGACAGGGATACGAGCAGTACTTC. It encodes CASSNPGQGYEQYF.

This clonotype was seen ten or more times. The V call is TRBV7-9, the J call TRBJ2-7; 7 bases agree with TRBD1. Trimming removed 9 bases from V and 2 bases from J; junction bases left unmatched: 1. This CDR3 contains 11 residues. Germline lookup yields CDR1 SEHNR and CDR2 FQNEAQ (reference sequence). CDR3 amino acids: CASGTAYEQYF. CDR3 nucleotides: TGTGCCAGTGGGACAGCCTACGAGCAGTACTTC.

This clonotype occurred many times. The chain links TRBV11-3 to TRBJ2-5; D gene ambiguous. CDR3 length: 12 residues. Germline CDR1 is SGHNT and CDR2 is YENEEA. The V end was cut by 5 bases, the J end by 5 bases, with 9 bases between. As DNA, the CDR3 is TGTGCCAGCAGCCAGACCGGGGAGACCCAGTACTTC. This translates into CASSQTGETQYF.

V is TRBV5-6 and J is TRBJ2-1, with D perhaps matching TRBD2 (5 bases). The CDR3 totals 15 residues. Trimming cost V 2 bases and J 4 bases, with 13 bases left between them. CDR1 is SGHDT and CDR2 is YYEEEE in the germline V gene. The CDR3 DNA reads as TGTGCCAGCAGCTTAGGCGGAGGTGGGTACAATGAGCAGTTCTTC. This translates into CASSLGGGGYNEQFF.

This clonotype was seen many times. This chain joins TRBV11-1 and TRBJ1-3; D is unresolved. CDR3 length equals 15 residues. The V end lost 1 base, the J end lost 3 bases, and 10 bases lay between the germline ends. The germline V gene has CDR1 SGHAT and CDR2 FQDESV (reference sequence). The CDR3 sequence is CASSLVWRDGNTIYF. CDR3 nucleotide sequence: TGTGCCAGCAGCTTAGTTTGGCGGGATGGAAACACCATATATTTT.

A note on this clonotype: One end of the junction is discordant with germline, which a read error may explain. The J gene is TRBJ2-5, the V gene TRBV29-1; 11 bases map to TRBD2. This CDR3 contains 17 residues. Germline V gives CDR1 SQVTM, CDR2 ANQGSEA. CDR3 nucleotide sequence: TGCAGCGTTGAAGGGGCCGGGACTAGCGGTACACGAGAGACCCAGCACTTC. Amino acids: CSVEGAGTSGTRETQHF.

This clonotype showed up many times. The chain's CDR3 is CASTPSGDLSLGEQFF. The DNA of the CDR3 is TGTGCCAGCACCCCCTCCGGGGACTTATCGTTGGGTGAGCAGTTCTTC. The V call is TRBV6-5, the J call TRBJ2-1; possible D gene TRBD2, 6 bases. This CDR3 comprises 16 residues. V gave up 7 bases and J gave up 9 bases, with 25 bases separating them. The V gene's germline CDR1 is MNHEY and CDR2 SVGAGI.

This clonotype was observed at least ten times. This chain joins TRBV28 and TRBJ1-2; D remains unclear. Germline V gives CDR1 MDHEN, CDR2 SYDVKM. The CDR3 sequence is 10 residues long. V dropped 2 bases and J dropped 8 bases, with 3 bases sitting between them. DNA of the CDR3: TGTGCCAGCAGTTTAAGCGGCTACACCTTC. Its protein product is CASSLSGYTF.

A remark on this clonotype: A junction boundary mismatches the germline segment, possibly from a read error. The gene calls are TRBV4-2 and TRBJ2-3, with 8 nucleotides matching TRBD2. Germline CDR1 reads LGHNA; CDR2 reads YNFKEQ. The CDR3 spans 17 residues. As DNA, the CDR3 is TGTGCCAGCAGCCAAGATAAACGGGGGCTAGCGGGTGCTACGCGGTATTTT. Amino acids: CASSQDKRGLAGATRYF.

This clonotype appeared many times. The CDR3 nucleotides read TGTGCCAGCAGCTATGGTTTGGGCACCTACGAGCAGTACTTC. Its protein product is CASSYGLGTYEQYF. The rearrangement uses TRBV11-2 and TRBJ2-7; D remains ambiguous. This CDR3 region has 14 residues. Germline values: CDR1 SGHAT, CDR2 FQNNGV. V lost 4 bases, J lost 2 bases, and 12 bases lay in between.

J is TRBJ1-1 and V is TRBV15; D ambiguous. The CDR3 runs 15 residues. Trimming pared 0 bases from V and 0 bases from J, leaving 8 bases between. Germline V gives CDR1 LNHNV, CDR2 YYDKDF (reference sequence). The CDR3 is CATSRDGKLNTEAFF. The CDR3 bases are TGTGCCACCAGCAGAGATGGGAAACTGAACACTGAAGCTTTCTTT.

This clonotype has at least ten counts. The chain links TRBV2 to TRBJ2-3; no reliable D call. V was clipped by 3 bases and J by 5 bases, with 9 bases between them. Germline-derived CDR1 and CDR2 are SNHLY and FYNNEI. The CDR3 is 13 residues long. The CDR3 DNA follows: TGTGCCAGCAGTGAGATGAGATTAGATACGCAGTATTTT. Amino acids: CASSEMRLDTQYF.

This clonotype was found many times. The chain couples TRBV20-1 to TRBJ2-7, with D possibly TRBD1 on 5 matching bases. V was pared by 0 bases and J by 3 bases, with 12 bases between. This CDR3 comprises 14 residues. Germline values: CDR1 DFQATT, CDR2 SNEGSKA (reference sequence). The CDR3 DNA is TGCAGTGCTAGAGATCCCGGACATTTCTACGAGCAGTACTTC. It specifies CSARDPGHFYEQYF.

In this sample, this clonotype turned up many times. The rearrangement joins TRBV24-1 to TRBJ2-3, with a possible D match to TRBD1 (6 bases). With 3 bases removed from V and 2 bases from J, the gap between germline ends came to 11 bases. The germline V gene encodes CDR1 KGHDR and CDR2 SFDVKD. This CDR3 region has 15 residues. CDR3 DNA: TGTGCCACCAGTGATAGGGACACTTACACAGATACGCAGTATTTT. Residues: CATSDRDTYTDTQYF.

Concerning this clonotype itself: Given a much more abundant clone one base away, this may be a read error. No conserved phenylalanine or tryptophan ends this CDR3, so it is likely a read error. V usage is TRBV30 and J usage is TRBJ1-2; D call uncertain. In germline, CDR1 is GTSNPN, CDR2 SVGIG (reference sequence). The CDR3 is made up of 11 amino acids. Trimming stripped 2 bases from V and 5 bases from J, with 6 bases between. CDR3 protein: CAWSILYGYTL. In DNA, the CDR3 is TGTGCCTGGAGTATTCTTTATGGCTACACCCTC.

This clonotype was observed many times. The chain carries TRBV9 and TRBJ1-2; D is uncertain. The CDR3 runs 12 residues. The V end was cut by 1 base, the J end by 5 bases, with 6 bases between. CDR1 is SGDLS and CDR2 is YYNGEE in the germline V gene. CDR3 loop: CASSVKVYGYTF. DNA of the CDR3: TGTGCCAGCAGCGTAAAAGTATATGGCTACACCTTC.

This clonotype occurred many times. This chain links TRBV5-8 with TRBJ1-6, with D perhaps matching TRBD1 (6 bases). CDR1 SGHTS and CDR2 YDEGEE come from the germline V gene. The CDR3 sequence is 15 residues long. The ends were cut back, 3 bases at V and 8 bases at J, with 15 bases in the middle. CDR3 DNA sequence: TGTGCCAGCAGCTCGAACACAGGGAAGGATTCACCCCTCCACTTT. It is translated as CASSSNTGKDSPLHF.

This clonotype appeared many times. This chain links TRBV4-3 with TRBJ2-7; D may be TRBD1 (6 bases). CDR1 and CDR2 (germline): LGHNA, YSLEER. Trimming stripped 1 base from V and 2 bases from J, with 12 bases between. This CDR3 has 15 residues. The CDR3 loop reads CASSQAYRAAYEQYF. The CDR3 DNA reads as TGCGCCAGCAGCCAAGCTTACAGGGCGGCCTACGAGCAGTACTTC.

This clonotype was detected ten times or more. The chain joins TRBV5-8 to TRBJ1-2; D gene unclear. The CDR3 extends over 14 amino acids. Germline CDR1 reads SGHTS; CDR2 reads YDEGEE. Trimming removed 0 bases at V and 4 bases at J, with 10 bases between. CDR3 coding DNA: TGTGCCAGCAGCTTGGATAGGGCAGCCTATGGCTACACCTTC. Translated: CASSLDRAAYGYTF.